Listed here are 3 T cell receptor beta chains from one sample, sequenced in a study of CD4 T cells in relation to SARS-CoV-2 and coronaviruses. TCRdb's copy holds only in-frame clones and misses some; the assay was immunoSEQ multiplex PCR. The sample lists almost 30,000 clones, roughly 72% occurring once. Their specific antigens are unknown. Unexposed donor CD4+ T cells date from about 2010-2018, before the COVID-19 pandemic. After roughly ten days of culture, CD4+ T cells were isolated. The sample consisted of CD4+ T cells from PBMCs, cultured in vitro. All receptors derive from a human donor in good health.

The V call is TRBV28, the J call TRBJ2-2, with unresolved D. The CDR3 sequence is 11 residues long. The V end lost 8 bases, the J end lost 4 bases, and 5 bases lay between the germline ends. Germline CDR1 reads MDHEN; CDR2 reads SYDVKM. This CDR3 reads CASYSTGELFF. CDR3 bases: TGTGCCAGCTACTCCACCGGGGAGCTGTTTTTT.

J is TRBJ2-5 and V is TRBV2, with D unresolved. V was trimmed by 7 bases and J by 0 bases, leaving 12 bases between them. The CDR3 is 14 amino acids. The germline V gene encodes CDR1 SNHLY and CDR2 FYNNEI. The CDR3 DNA is TGTGCCAGCACCCCAGAGGCCTACCAAGAGACCCAGTACTTC. Amino acids: CASTPEAYQETQYF.

This clone has just one count. This sequence joins TRBV10-3 and TRBJ2-3; possible D gene TRBD1, 5 bases. The CDR3 has 14 amino acids. Germline assignment: CDR1 ENHRY and CDR2 SYGVKD. V was clipped by 2 bases and J by 5 bases, with 11 bases between them. The CDR3 loop is CAISERSQGDTQYF. CDR3 sequence (DNA): TGTGCCATCAGTGAGAGGTCTCAGGGAGATACGCAGTATTTT.